Listed here are 19 T cell receptor beta chains from one sample, sequenced in a study of OX40 agonist ivuxolimab in advanced cancers. This table comes from immunoSEQ multiplex PCR, and its TCRdb copy is limited to in-frame clones, with some not included. The table includes fewer than 40,000 clones, 60% to 85% detected once. The source material was CD4+ or CD8+ T cells sorted from blood, sampled in a trial of the OX40 agonist ivuxolimab. These receptors were obtained from an adult with an advanced solid tumor such as melanoma, head and neck, liver or kidney cancer.

The genes are TRBV7-9 and TRBJ2-3; D perhaps matches TRBD2 (6 bases). CDR1 is SEHNR and CDR2 is FQNEAQ in the germline V gene (reference sequence). The V and J ends lost 5 bases and 6 bases respectively, with 21 bases between them. The CDR3 sequence is 16 residues long. In DNA form, the CDR3 reads TGTGCCAGCAGCCCCGCCGGGGCCTTCGGGGGTGATACGCAGTATTTT. Residues: CASSPAGAFGGDTQYF.

The CDR3 nucleotides are TGTGCCAGCAGCCCATCCGGAGGGGGGTGGGGCCAAGAGACCCAGTACTTC. It encodes CASSPSGGGWGQETQYF. This chain uses TRBV9 with TRBJ2-5, with D tentatively TRBD1 or TRBD2 (6 bases each). The CDR3 consists of 17 residues. Germline V gene data show CDR1 as SGDLS and CDR2 as YYNGEE. The germline V and J ends were trimmed by 4 bases and 1 base, with 20 bases remaining between them.

This chain joins TRBV10-2 and TRBJ1-4; 9 positions agree with TRBD1. Germline CDR1 reads WSHSY; CDR2 reads SAAADI. The CDR3 loop spans 14 amino acids. V lost 6 bases to trimming and J lost 5 bases; unmatched junction nucleotides: 4. CDR3 DNA: TGCGCCAGCAGGGGACAGGGCGAAAATGAAAAACTGTTTTTT. This sequence encodes CASRGQGENEKLFF.

About this clone: This CDR3 is also generated by other DNA sequences in the sample. V gene TRBV7-8 combines with J gene TRBJ1-4, with 7 bases matching TRBD1. CDR1 is SGHVS, CDR2 FQNEAQ, per germline. The CDR3 loop spans 16 amino acids. Trimming at V came to 2 bases and at J to 0 bases, leaving 3 bases not matched to a gene. DNA of the CDR3: TGTGCCAGCAGCTTAAGGCAGGGGGCAACTAATGAAAAACTGTTTTTT. This encodes CASSLRQGATNEKLFF.

This clone has just a few counts. The chain joins TRBV7-9 to TRBJ1-5, with D uncertain. CDR3 size: 13 residues. The V and J ends lost 5 bases and 1 base respectively, with 6 bases between them. Germline V lookup: CDR1 SEHNR, CDR2 FQNEAQ (reference sequence). The CDR3 DNA reads as TGTGCCAGCAGCCCGGACAGCAATCAGCCCCAGCATTTT. Translating gives CASSPDSNQPQHF.

The chain combines TRBV6-1 with TRBJ2-3; 10 nucleotides align to TRBD2. Germline V gene data show CDR1 as MNHNS and CDR2 as SASEGT. Germline trimming cut 5 bases from V and 3 bases from J; bases unmatched to any gene: 5. CDR3 length equals 15 residues. The CDR3 nucleotides are TGTGCCAGCAGTTTCGGAGCGGGAGGGACAGATACGCAGTATTTT. Translation gives CASSFGAGGTDTQYF.

On this clone itself: Relative to the germline gene, one junction end is altered; a read error may explain this. The chain has TRBV4-1 and TRBJ2-7, with D maybe TRBD1 (5 bases). Germline CDR1 MGHRA, CDR2 YSYEKL. The CDR3 extends over 11 amino acids. CDR3 residues: CASSQGDEQYF. The DNA for the CDR3 is TGTGCCAGCAGCCAGGGCGACGAGCAGTACTTC.

The chain joins TRBV7-3 to TRBJ1-2, with unresolved D. The V end was cut by 7 bases, the J end by 7 bases, with 19 bases between. This CDR3 region has 14 residues. The germline V gene encodes CDR1 SGHTA and CDR2 FQGTGA. The DNA for the CDR3 is TGTGCCAGCAAGTATGGTGAAGGGCAGGCTGGCTACACCTTC. This translates into CASKYGEGQAGYTF.

J is TRBJ2-5 and V is TRBV23-1, with TRBD1 matching over 8 bases. TRBV23-1 is an ORF, and what it does is uncertain. Trimming at V came to 0 bases and at J to 6 bases, leaving 6 bases not matched to a gene. The CDR3 loop spans 15 amino acids. This CDR3 is CASSQSEVRGQTQYF. The DNA of the CDR3 is TGCGCCAGCAGTCAATCGGAAGTCAGGGGGCAGACCCAGTACTTC.

V gene TRBV7-3 combines with J gene TRBJ2-3; 8 bases match TRBD1. V gave up 1 base and J gave up 3 bases; unmatched junction bases: 3. Germline assignment: CDR1 SGHTA and CDR2 FQGTGA. There are 15 residues in the CDR3. In DNA form, the CDR3 reads TGTGCCAGCAGCTTAAACAGGGGGTTAACAGATACGCAGTATTTT. It specifies CASSLNRGLTDTQYF.

This clone was counted only a few times. This chain connects TRBV6-5 to TRBJ1-1; TRBD1 is a possible D gene (6 bases). The CDR3 runs to 14 residues. The V and J ends lost 2 bases and 4 bases respectively, with 11 bases between them. The V gene's germline CDR1 is MNHEY and CDR2 SVGAGI. The CDR3 region is CASSYKGGATEAFF. The DNA of the CDR3 is TGTGCCAGCAGTTACAAAGGGGGAGCCACTGAAGCTTTCTTT.

The rearrangement joins TRBV6-1 to TRBJ2-1; 9 bases fit TRBD1. The CDR3 runs to 14 residues. Germline values: CDR1 MNHNS, CDR2 SASEGT. J was trimmed by 5 bases and V by 6 bases; bases with no gene match: 5. The CDR3 protein is CASRQGAPNNEQFF. The CDR3 DNA sequence: TGTGCCAGCAGACAGGGGGCGCCCAACAATGAGCAGTTCTTC.

This chain connects TRBV15 to TRBJ2-3; TRBD1 matches 9 bases. Looked up from germline, CDR1 is LNHNV and CDR2 is YYDKDF (reference sequence). This CDR3 contains 15 residues. The V gene end was trimmed by 6 bases and the J gene end by 3 bases; junction bases not matched to a gene: 7. CDR3 loop: CATRDRTGDTDTQYF. The CDR3, as DNA: TGTGCCACCAGAGATAGGACAGGGGATACAGATACGCAGTATTTT.

The rearrangement links TRBV2 to TRBJ2-6, with D possibly being TRBD1 (6 bases). Trimming cost V 6 bases and J 0 bases, with 9 bases left between them. Germline CDR1 reads SNHLY; CDR2 reads FYNNEI. The CDR3 has 15 residues. The CDR3, as DNA: TGTGCCAGCAGGGGACAAACCTCTGGGGCCAACGTCCTGACTTTC. This translates into CASRGQTSGANVLTF.

This chain joins TRBV19 and TRBJ1-2; D is uncertain. Germline CDR1 and CDR2: LNHDA and SQIVND (reference sequence). This CDR3 has 12 residues. V lost 5 bases to trimming and J lost 7 bases, with 11 bases between them. The CDR3 bases are TGTGCCAGTAGTCAGCAGGCATCTGGCTACACCTTC. This codes for CASSQQASGYTF.

This clone was recorded a few times. The gene calls are TRBV11-3 and TRBJ2-1; D perhaps matches TRBD1 (5 bases). This CDR3 region has 12 residues. The germline V gene encodes CDR1 SGHNT and CDR2 YENEEA. Trimming shortened V by 4 bases and J by 5 bases, and 6 bases separated the two germline ends. This CDR3 reads CASSYRNNEQFF. Here the CDR3 DNA reads TGTGCCAGCAGCTACAGGAACAATGAGCAGTTCTTC.

The V gene is TRBV6-1, the J gene TRBJ2-7; D ambiguous. In germline, CDR1 is MNHNS, CDR2 SASEGT. The length of the CDR3 is 14 residues. V dropped 7 bases and J dropped 2 bases, with 15 bases sitting between them. The DNA for the CDR3 is TGTGCCAGCAATTGGCAGGAGCCTACCTACGAGCAGTACTTC. This sequence encodes CASNWQEPTYEQYF.

The chain employs TRBV18 and TRBJ1-2; D is unresolved. The CDR3 sequence is 13 residues long. CDR1 KGHSH and CDR2 LQKENI come from the germline V gene. With 3 bases removed from V and 4 bases from J, the gap between germline ends came to 9 bases. CDR3: CASSPNLSYGYTF. The CDR3 DNA sequence: TGTGCCAGCTCACCTAACCTTTCCTATGGCTACACCTTC.

The chain joins TRBV18 to TRBJ1-2; D gene uncertain. The V gene's germline CDR1 is KGHSH and CDR2 LQKENI. The CDR3 has 16 amino acids. Deletions cut 3 bases from V and 4 bases from J, with 18 bases between. This CDR3 is CASSPGSGRPIYGYTF. The CDR3 DNA follows: TGTGCCAGCTCACCGGGGTCCGGCAGGCCCATCTATGGCTACACCTTC.